This T cell receptor (beta chain) was profiled in a study of blood T cell repertoires in COVID-19. Here immunoSEQ multiplex PCR was the method, and the copy in TCRdb shows in-frame clones only, minus some. The sample has about 150,000 clones, approximately 73% seen once. This clone was detected only a few times. The CDR3 length is 15 residues. Looked up from germline, CDR1 is MNHEY and CDR2 is SVGEGT. J was trimmed by 6 bases and V by 8 bases; bases with no gene match: 13. This clonotype was sampled from a woman aged 80 or older with acute or convalescent COVID-19. The specimen sequenced was peripheral blood. J is TRBJ2-3 and V is TRBV6-2 or TRBV6-3, with 8 bases that match TRBD2. CDR3 sequence (DNA): TGTGCCAGCCGCCCAAACGGGGGGGGCAGGGATACGCAGTATTTT. It yields the protein CASRPNGGGRDTQYF.